This T cell receptor (beta chain) was identified in a study of radiotherapy plus CTLA-4 blockade in lung cancer. Study-level information: Across the patients, objective responses occurred in approximately 19%, and disease control in 30% to 35%. Study results and limitations: Early blood T cell clone dynamics, with interferon-beta, were reported to best predict response. Subsequent to radiotherapy plus ipilimumab, tumor-derived TCR clones underwent expansion in blood.

CDR3 length: 15 amino acids. Between the trimmed V and J ends, which lost 6 bases and 0 bases, there was a span of 14 bases. Germline CDR1 reads MDHEN; CDR2 reads SYDVKM. Repertoires were generated with immunoSEQ multiplex PCR, while TCRdb's copy carries only in-frame clones and drops some. The table lists 35,000 to 40,000 clones, 75% to 90% of them singletons. Regarding this clone: Its antigen is not identified.

Ipilimumab CTLA-4 blockade and focal radiation were given to patients with chemo-refractory metastatic non-small-cell lung cancer. The input for sequencing was peripheral blood, taken from a patient treated with radiotherapy plus ipilimumab. The source of this sequence is a human donor with non-small cell lung cancer who had stable disease on radiotherapy plus ipilimumab. This sequence joins TRBV28 and TRBJ1-1; D is unclear. DNA for the CDR3: TGTGCCAGCAGGAGGACTGGTGTCATGAACACTGAAGCTTTCTTT. The encoded protein is CASRRTGVMNTEAFF.